Included here is one TCR beta chain sequence, with context. These data belong to a study of T cell responses to AZD1222 COVID-19 vaccine. Sequenced by immunoSEQ multiplex PCR; TCRdb stores in-frame clones only, minus some. The sample shows about 140,000 clones, approximately 91% of them seen only once. The CDR3 extends over 16 amino acids. Germline assignment: CDR1 SGHDT and CDR2 YYEEEE. With 4 bases clipped from V and 7 bases from J, the junction kept 14 bases outside the gene matches. The chain recombines TRBV5-6 with TRBJ2-4; 7 nucleotides align to TRBD1. The TCR originated in an adult who received the AZD1222 COVID-19 vaccine. The specimen comprised peripheral blood, sampled 28 days after the second AZD1222 dose. CDR3 loop: CASSRATGMVVNIQYF. Written as DNA, the CDR3 is TGTGCCAGCAGCAGAGCGACAGGGATGGTGGTCAACATTCAGTACTTC.